Listed below are T cell receptor beta chains from one sample, sequenced in a study of cytomegalovirus exposure and HLA in healthy donors. Repertoires were generated with immunoSEQ multiplex PCR, while TCRdb's copy carries only in-frame clones and drops some. The sample shows about 150,000 clones, 75% to 90% of them seen only once. Sequencing used PBMCs. The origin of the receptors is a man younger than 30 in good health and CMV-seropositive. Each CDR3 is given with its conserved first and last residue. A D gene is named only where the DNA matches it firmly. Clone size is not always given. Where it is, it says once, few, many or a class for expanded clones.

TRBV11-3	.	15	TRBJ2-1	.	CASSLGAGWSGEQFF	TGTGCCAGCAGCTTAGGTGCGGGATGGTCGGGTGAGCAGTTCTTC
TRBV7-9	.	15	TRBJ2-7	TRBD2	CASSHRLAGTYEQYF	TGTGCCAGCAGTCATCGACTAGCGGGGACCTACGAGCAGTACTTC
TRBV11-3	.	16	TRBJ2-5	TRBD2	CASSLVGGGKSETQYF	TGTGCCAGCAGCTTAGTCGGCGGGGGGAAGTCGGAGACCCAGTACTTC
TRBV19	.	15	TRBJ1-6	.	CASSIDQGDNSPLHF	TGTGCCAGTAGTATAGATCAAGGGGATAATTCACCCCTCCACTTT
TRBV5-6	few	15	TRBJ1-2	TRBD1	CASSLVRTGSYGYTF	TGTGCCAGCAGCTTGGTTAGGACAGGGAGCTATGGCTACACCTTC
TRBV7-2	.	14	TRBJ1-4	.	CASSLARGNEKLFF	TGTGCCAGCAGCTTGGCCAGGGGAAATGAAAAACTGTTTTTT
TRBV9	few	13	TRBJ1-1	TRBD1	CASSDDRGTEAFF	TGTGCCAGCAGCGACGACAGGGGTACTGAAGCTTTCTTT
TRBV25-1	.	15	TRBJ2-7	.	CASSDGRHTSYEQYF	TGTGCCAGCAGTGATGGGAGGCACACGTCCTACGAGCAGTACTTC
TRBV19	.	14	TRBJ2-2	TRBD1	CASNDRGDTGELFF	TGTGCCAGTAACGACAGGGGAGACACCGGGGAGCTGTTTTTT
TRBV5-1	.	17	TRBJ2-3	TRBD2	CASIDRQGTSSTDTQYF	TGCGCCAGCATAGATCGGCAGGGGACTAGCTCAACAGATACGCAGTATTTT
TRBV5-4	.	11	TRBJ2-7	.	CASSFEGEQYF	TGTGCCAGCAGCTTCGAGGGAGAGCAGTACTTC
TRBV19	.	15	TRBJ2-4	.	CASSLPGIAKNIQYF	TGTGCCAGTAGTCTCCCCGGGATAGCCAAAAACATTCAGTACTTC
TRBV20-1	.	11	TRBJ2-7	.	CSARGSIEQYF	TGCAGTGCCAGGGGATCTATCGAGCAGTACTTC
TRBV6-5	.	16	TRBJ2-2	.	CASSYSGGMDTGELFF	TGTGCCAGCAGTTACTCAGGAGGGATGGACACCGGGGAGCTGTTTTTT
TRBV4-3	.	15	TRBJ1-2	TRBD1	CASSPQLDRNYGYTF	TGCGCCAGCAGCCCACAATTGGACAGGAACTATGGCTACACCTTC
TRBV6-1	.	17	TRBJ2-5	TRBD2	CASSELGLAGPQETQYF	TGTGCCAGCAGTGAACTAGGACTAGCGGGCCCCCAAGAGACCCAGTACTTC
TRBV19	.	16	TRBJ1-1	TRBD1	CASSIDPWTGLTEAFF	TGTGCCAGTAGTATAGATCCCTGGACAGGTCTCACTGAAGCTTTCTTT
TRBV7-8	.	15	TRBJ1-1	TRBD1	CASSITQGLNTEAFF	TGTGCCAGCAGCATAACACAGGGGCTCAACACTGAAGCTTTCTTT
TRBV6-5	.	13	TRBJ1-2	.	CASSPGTQRGYTF	TGTGCCAGCAGCCCCGGCACGCAGAGGGGCTACACCTTC
TRBV11-2	.	13	TRBJ2-5	TRBD2	CASSQGLQETQYF	TGTGCCAGCAGCCAGGGACTACAAGAGACCCAGTACTTC
TRBV4-3	.	14	TRBJ2-7	TRBD2	CASRRTSGIYEQYF	TGCGCCAGCAGACGGACTAGCGGGATCTACGAGCAGTACTTC
TRBV7-9	.	14	TRBJ2-3	TRBD2	CASSLSGVTDTQYF	TGTGCCAGCAGCCTGAGCGGGGTTACAGATACGCAGTATTTT
TRBV4-2	few	16	TRBJ1-5	.	CASSQEKGGAGQPQHF	TGTGCCAGCAGCCAAGAAAAGGGGGGGGCAGGTCAGCCCCAGCATTTT
TRBV6-5	once	14	TRBJ1-2	TRBD1	CASSRDRGGYGYTF	TGTGCCAGCAGCCGGGACAGGGGTGGTTATGGCTACACCTTC